This T cell receptor beta chain is from a study of blood T cell repertoires in COVID-19. As for the study in general: PBMCs, B-cell-depleted T cells, or T cells provided the cDNA or gDNA that made up the material.

Authors' data handling: For nucleated cells, counts were estimated from reference gene primer amplification. Method: immunoSEQ multiplex PCR; TCRdb's copy keeps in-frame clones and lacks some. That table gives V, J and clone size, and the DNA gave D and trimming. The repertoire holds 150,000 to 200,000 clones, with roughly 85% as singletons. Germline lookup yields CDR1 SGHRS and CDR2 YFSETQ. The V gene lost 6 bases and the J gene lost 0 bases, with 9 bases spanning the gap. This CDR3 has 13 amino acids. The TCR comes from a woman between 25 and 40 years old with acute or convalescent COVID-19. This chain uses TRBV5-1 with TRBJ1-1; D is unresolved. The sample consisted of peripheral blood. CDR3 loop: CASKREMNTEAFF. CDR3 DNA sequence: TGCGCCAGCAAGAGAGAAATGAACACTGAAGCTTTCTTT.